Only a few counts were recorded for the clone carrying this T cell receptor (beta chain). Its antigen is still unknown. Reverse transcribing all isolated RNA meant expressed TCRB transcripts were sequenced. Clones were sequenced by immunoSEQ multiplex PCR, and TCRdb holds only the in-frame ones, with some missing. The table includes hundreds of thousands of clones, 15% detected once. It was one heparinised blood draw, averaging about 120 mL, that each donor gave. Trimming at V came to 1 base and at J to 7 bases, leaving 2 bases not matched to a gene. This CDR3 is built from 15 residues. Germline assignment: CDR1 SEHNR and CDR2 FQNEAQ (reference sequence). The data are from a study of beta chain features in type 1 diabetes. Findings and caveats of the study: TCRB CDR3s were moderately but significantly shorter in Type 1 diabetes patients in all four CD4+ subsets. Type 1 diabetes patients had fewer VDJ junction insertions and more deletions.

The V and J genes are TRBV7-9 and TRBJ2-1, with TRBD2 matching 12 bases. The sequenced material came from naive CD4+ T cells from blood. This clonotype originated in a man in his late teens or twenties with type 1 diabetes. The CDR3 is CASSLVLAGGNEQFF. The CDR3 DNA reads as TGTGCCAGCAGCTTAGTACTAGCGGGAGGAAATGAGCAGTTCTTC.